This T cell receptor (beta chain) was documented in a study of T-cell memory formation after mild COVID-19. Per germline, CDR1 SGHAT and CDR2 FQNNGV. Trimming took 5 bases from V and 8 from J; bases not matched to a gene: 9. CDR3 length equals 14 residues. TCRdb fed the 5' RACE reads into MiXCR, producing one record per CDR3 protein. Among fewer than 250,000 distinct CDR3 sequences listed, 25% to 35% were seen once. Study results and limitations: Pre-infection memory harbored some responding clones, suggesting cross-reactive memory joined.

This clonotype was counted between two and nine times. Its antigen is still unknown. The rearrangement links TRBV11-2 to TRBJ2-1; 7 positions agree with TRBD2. Material for sequencing was PBMCs or a T cell subset sorted from them (not recorded which). The clonotype originates from an adult woman who had mild COVID-19 (a few samples of this study predate the infection). Cell type and time point are not known. This CDR3 reads CASSLLLAADEQFF. In DNA, the CDR3 is TGTGCCAGCAGCCTTCTGCTAGCGGCCGATGAGCAGTTCTTC.